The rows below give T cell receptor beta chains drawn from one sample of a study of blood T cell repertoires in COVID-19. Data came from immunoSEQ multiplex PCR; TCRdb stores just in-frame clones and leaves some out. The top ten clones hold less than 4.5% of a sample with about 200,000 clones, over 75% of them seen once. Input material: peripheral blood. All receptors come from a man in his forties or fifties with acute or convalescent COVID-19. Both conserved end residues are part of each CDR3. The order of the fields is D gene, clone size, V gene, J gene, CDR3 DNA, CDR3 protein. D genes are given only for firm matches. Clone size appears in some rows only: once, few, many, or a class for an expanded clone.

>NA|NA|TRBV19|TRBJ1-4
TGTGCCAGTAAACCGGTGGGGACACCTGAAAAACTGTTTTTT
CASKPVGTPEKLFF
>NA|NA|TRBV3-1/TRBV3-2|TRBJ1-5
TGTGCCAGCAGCCTGAGAGGAGGGACCGGGGATCAGCCCCAGCATTTT
CASSLRGGTGDQPQHF
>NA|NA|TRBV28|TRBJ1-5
TGTGCCAGCAGTTCCGGTCTGGGCAATCAGCCCCAGCATTTT
CASSSGLGNQPQHF
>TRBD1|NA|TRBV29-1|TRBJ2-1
TGCAGCGTTGAGTTTCTGGGACAGGGGGGCAATGAGCAGTTCTTC
CSVEFLGQGGNEQFF
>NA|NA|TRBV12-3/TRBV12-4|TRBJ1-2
TGTGCCAGCAGTTTACTGGAGAATGGCTACACCTTC
CASSLLENGYTF
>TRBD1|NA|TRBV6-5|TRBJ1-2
TGTGCCAGTCGGAGGGGGCTCGACTATGGCTACACCTTC
CASRRGLDYGYTF
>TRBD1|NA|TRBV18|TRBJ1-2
TGTGCCAGCTCACAGGGACAGGCCCAAGGGGGCTACACCTTC
CASSQGQAQGGYTF
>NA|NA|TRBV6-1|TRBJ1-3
TGTGCCAGCAGTGGCCGGACATCCCTCTCTGGAAACACCATATATTTT
CASSGRTSLSGNTIYF
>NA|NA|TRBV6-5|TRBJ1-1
TGTGCCAGCAGAATAACTTCGAACACTGAAGCTTTCTTT
CASRITSNTEAFF
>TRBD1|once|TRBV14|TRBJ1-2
TGTGCCAGCAGCGCCCGGGACAGGGTCCATTATGGCTACACCTTC
CASSARDRVHYGYTF
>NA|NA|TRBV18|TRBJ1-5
TGTGCCAGCTCACCGATGGAGGCTAGCCAAGTTCGCCAGCCCCAGCATTTT
CASSPMEASQVRQPQHF
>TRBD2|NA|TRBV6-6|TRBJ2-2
TGTGCCAGCAGTGGTAGCGGGGGGGCTTTCACCGGGGAGCTGTTTTTT
CASSGSGGAFTGELFF
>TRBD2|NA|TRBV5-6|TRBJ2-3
TGTGCCAGCAGCGATAGCGGGGGGCCGACAGATACGCAGTATTTT
CASSDSGGPTDTQYF
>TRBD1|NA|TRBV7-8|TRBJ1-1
TGTGCCAGCAGCTTCTCAGACAGGGGGGACACTGAAGCTTTCTTT
CASSFSDRGDTEAFF
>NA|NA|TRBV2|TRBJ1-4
TGTGCCAGCCAATACAGGGCACTGGGGAATGAAAAACTGTTTTTT
CASQYRALGNEKLFF
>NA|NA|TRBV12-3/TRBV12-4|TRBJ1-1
TGTGCCAGCAGTTTGGGGACTATGGCTTTCTTT
CASSLGTMAFF
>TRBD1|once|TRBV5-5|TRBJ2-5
TGTGCCAGCAGCTTGTGGCAGGGGGCGGAAGAGACCCAGTACTTC
CASSLWQGAEETQYF
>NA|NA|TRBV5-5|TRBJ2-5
TGTGCCAGCAGCTTGGGAGGTACCCCAGAGACCCAGTACTTC
CASSLGGTPETQYF
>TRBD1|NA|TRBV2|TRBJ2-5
TGTGCCAGCAGTGAAACAGGGGGCCGGAAGACCCAGTACTTC
CASSETGGRKTQYF
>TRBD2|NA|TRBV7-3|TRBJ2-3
TGTGCCAGCAGCTTAGTTGCGGGGGTCACAGATACGCAGTATTTT
CASSLVAGVTDTQYF
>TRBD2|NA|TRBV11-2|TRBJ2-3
TGTGCCAGCAGCCCTGGCCGGCGGGGGGGCACAGATACGCAGTATTTT
CASSPGRRGGTDTQYF
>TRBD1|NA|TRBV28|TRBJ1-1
TGTGCCAGCAGTTCAGGACAGGGATATGAAGCTTTCTTT
CASSSGQGYEAFF
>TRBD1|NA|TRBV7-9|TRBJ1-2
TGTGCCAGCAGCCCCGTCAACCCACAGGGGGGCTATGGCTACACCTTC
CASSPVNPQGGYGYTF
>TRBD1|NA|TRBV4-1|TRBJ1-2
TGCGCCAGCAGCCAATCGGACAGGAACTATGGCTACACCTTC
CASSQSDRNYGYTF
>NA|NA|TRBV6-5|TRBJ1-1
TGTGCCAGCAACTCCGGGAACCCCCGGGGTGAAGCTTTCTTT
CASNSGNPRGEAFF
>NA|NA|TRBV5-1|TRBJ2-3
TGCGCCAGCAGCCGTACCGGGATTAGTCCCCTCACAGATACGCAGTATTTT
CASSRTGISPLTDTQYF
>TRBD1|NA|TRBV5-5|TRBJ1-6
TGTGCCCGCAGCTTGGGGGGGGACAGGAGTCGCACGTATAATTCACCCCTCCACTTT
CARSLGGDRSRTYNSPLHF
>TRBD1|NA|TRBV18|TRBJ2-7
TGTGCCAGCTCACCACCTTTACGACAGGGGGTCTACGAGCAGTACTTC
CASSPPLRQGVYEQYF
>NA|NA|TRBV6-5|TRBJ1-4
TGTGCCAGCAGTTACGACGCAACAGATAATGAAAAACTGTTTTTT
CASSYDATDNEKLFF
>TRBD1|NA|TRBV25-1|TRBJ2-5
TGTGCCAGCAGTGAATTTGGAGGACAGGGGGACGGAGAGACCCAGTACTTC
CASSEFGGQGDGETQYF
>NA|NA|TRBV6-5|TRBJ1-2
TGTGCCAGCAGTTACGGGAGGGGAACCCTTGGCTACACCTTC
CASSYGRGTLGYTF
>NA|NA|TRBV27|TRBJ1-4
TGTGCCAGCAGCCCCCGCCCTTCCAGGGAAAAACTGTTTTTT
CASSPRPSREKLFF
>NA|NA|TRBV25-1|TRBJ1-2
TGTGCCAGCAGAGGTGCAGACTCATGGTATGGCTACACCTTC
CASRGADSWYGYTF
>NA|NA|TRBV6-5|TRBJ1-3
TGTGCCAGCAGTTACTACAGTCCTCACTCTGGAAACACCATATATTTT
CASSYYSPHSGNTIYF
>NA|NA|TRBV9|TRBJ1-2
TGTGCCAGCAGCGTCGACCGGCGGCTTAACTATGGCTACACCTTC
CASSVDRRLNYGYTF
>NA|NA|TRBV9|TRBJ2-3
TGTGCCAGCAGCACCGACAGAGGCGGCAATACGCAGTATTTT
CASSTDRGGNTQYF
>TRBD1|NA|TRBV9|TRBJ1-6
TGTGCCAGCAGCGTAGTGGGACAGGGTAATTCACCCCTCCACTTT
CASSVVGQGNSPLHF
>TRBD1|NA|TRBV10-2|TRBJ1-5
TGCGCCAGCAGCGGAGGTGATAGGGGGCGAGGAAGCAATCAGCCCCAGCATTTT
CASSGGDRGRGSNQPQHF
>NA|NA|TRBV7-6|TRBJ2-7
TGTGCCAGCAGCCAAGGCCAGGGTTTCCACGAGCAGTACTTC
CASSQGQGFHEQYF
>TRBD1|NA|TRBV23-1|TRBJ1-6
TGCGCCAGCAGACCGCGGTGGCCCGACAGGGGACATAATTCACCCCTCCACTTT
CASRPRWPDRGHNSPLHF
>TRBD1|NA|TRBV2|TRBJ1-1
TGTGCCAGCAGTGAAGCGAACAGGGGAGATTGGGGAGCTTTCTTT
CASSEANRGDWGAFF
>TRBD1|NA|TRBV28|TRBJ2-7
TGTGCCAGCAGTTCAACAGGGGGCTTCTACGAGCAGTACTTC
CASSSTGGFYEQYF
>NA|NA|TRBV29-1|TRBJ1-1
TGCAGCGTACGCGACAGGAACACTGAAGCTTTCTTT
CSVRDRNTEAFF
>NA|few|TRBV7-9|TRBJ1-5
TGTGCCAGCAGTCCTGACTGGGGGGAAACGGGCAATCAGCCCCAGCATTTT
CASSPDWGETGNQPQHF
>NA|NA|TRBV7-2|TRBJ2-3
TGTGCCAGCAGCTTGGGGCTCGGCACAGATACGCAGTATTTT
CASSLGLGTDTQYF
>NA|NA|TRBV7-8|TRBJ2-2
TGTGCCAGCAGACCCAGGGCGGCGAACACCGGGGAGCTGTTTTTT
CASRPRAANTGELFF
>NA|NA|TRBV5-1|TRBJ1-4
TGCGCCAGCAGCAAGAGCTCCAGGGTGGGGCGAATTGAAAAACTGTTTTTT
CASSKSSRVGRIEKLFF
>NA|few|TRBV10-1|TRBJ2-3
TGCGCCAGCAGTAGCGGTTACACAGATACGCAGTATTTT
CASSSGYTDTQYF
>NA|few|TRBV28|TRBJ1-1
TGTGCCAGCAGTTTTTTTGGGGGGGGACAAGCTTTCTTT
CASSFFGGGQAFF
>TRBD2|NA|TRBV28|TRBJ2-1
TGTGCCAGCCACCCCCTAGCGGGGGGGCTGGAAGAGCAGTTCTTC
CASHPLAGGLEEQFF
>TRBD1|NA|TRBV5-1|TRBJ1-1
TGCGCCAGCAGCTCGCAGGGACAGCACATGAACACTGAAGCTTTCTTT
CASSSQGQHMNTEAFF